The 32 T cell receptor beta chains below come from one sample, sequenced in a study of blood T cell repertoires in COVID-19. Sequenced by immunoSEQ multiplex PCR; TCRdb stores in-frame clones only, minus some. The sample holds 50,000 to 60,000 clones, roughly 90% seen once. The specimen was peripheral blood. The receptors were sampled from a man between 60 and 75 years old with active COVID-19.

The chain employs TRBV19 and TRBJ2-2; TRBD2 matches 8 bases. Germline assignment: CDR1 LNHDA and CDR2 SQIVND (reference sequence). Trimming at V came to 0 bases and at J to 6 bases, leaving 9 bases not matched to a gene. This CDR3 contains 17 residues. Written as DNA, the CDR3 is TGTGCCAGTAGTATAGATCTATCCCCGGGAGGGGCCGGGGAGCTGTTTTTT. Its translation is CASSIDLSPGGAGELFF. The whole variable domain, filled in from reference TRBV19 and TRBJ2-2, reads DGGITQSPKYLFRKEGQNVTLSCEQNLNHDAMYWYRQDPGQGLRLIYYSQIVNDFQKGDIAEGYSVSREKKESFPLTVTSAQKNPTAFYLCASSIDLSPGGAGELFFGEGSRLTVL.

The V gene is TRBV10-1, the J gene TRBJ2-3, with TRBD2 identical over 9 bases. V trimming: 6 bases; J trimming: 4 bases; junction bases outside the gene matches: 11. The germline V gene encodes CDR1 WNHNN and CDR2 SYGVQD (reference sequence). The length of the CDR3 is 16 residues. The CDR3 DNA sequence: TGCGCCAGCAGATACTCCCCCGGGACTAGCCCAGATACGCAGTATTTT. This gives the protein CASRYSPGTSPDTQYF.

J is TRBJ1-5 and V is TRBV27; TRBD1 is a possible D gene (6 bases). The CDR3 covers 15 residues. Germline values: CDR1 MNHEY, CDR2 SMNVEV (reference sequence). V dropped 6 bases and J dropped 3 bases, with 15 bases sitting between them. Written as DNA, the CDR3 is TGTGCCAGCAGGCCTGGGGGCGTCTTCAATCAGCCCCAGCATTTT. This sequence encodes CASRPGGVFNQPQHF.

The chain employs TRBV6-6 and TRBJ2-2; TRBD2 might be the D (6 bases). This CDR3 contains 14 residues. V gave up 0 bases and J gave up 7 bases, with 9 bases separating them. The V gene's germline CDR1 is MNHNY and CDR2 SVGAGI (reference sequence). CDR3 DNA sequence: TGTGCCAGCAGTTACTCTTTCGGGGGCGGGGAGCTGTTTTTT. Translation gives CASSYSFGGGELFF.

The chain combines TRBV5-4 with TRBJ2-3; possible D gene TRBD2, 6 bases. The CDR3 sequence is 16 residues long. V lost 2 bases, J lost 0 bases, and 13 bases lay in between. The germline CDR1 and CDR2 sequences are SGHNT and YYREEE (reference sequence). The CDR3 region has the DNA TGTGCCAGCAGCTTCCGCGGAGCGGGCAGCACAGATACGCAGTATTTT. It specifies CASSFRGAGSTDTQYF.

The V and J genes are TRBV23-1 and TRBJ2-5; TRBD2 matches 12 bases. TRBV23-1 is recorded as an ORF, its role being uncertain. This CDR3 has 20 amino acids. J gave up 2 bases and V 3 bases, and 16 bases lay outside the gene matches. The CDR3 region has the DNA TGCGCCAGCAGTCATCCCTGGACTAGCGGGGACGTAGTAGGGCAAGAGACCCAGTACTTC. It codes for CASSHPWTSGDVVGQETQYF.

This chain joins TRBV10-3 and TRBJ1-5; D is possibly TRBD1 (5 bases). Trimming cost V 3 bases and J 5 bases, with 11 bases left between them. Germline lookup yields CDR1 ENHRY and CDR2 SYGVKD. This CDR3 has 14 residues. In DNA, the CDR3 is TGTGCCATCAGTGAAGAGGACACCTATCAGCCCCAGCATTTT. This encodes CAISEEDTYQPQHF.

The genes are TRBV14 and TRBJ2-5; TRBD1 matches at 8 bases. Per germline, CDR1 SGHDN and CDR2 FVKESK. This CDR3 is 16 amino acids long. Trimming removed 4 bases from V and 4 bases from J; junction bases left unmatched: 11. CDR3 residues: CASSLYGQGGRETQYF. CDR3 DNA: TGTGCCAGCAGCCTCTATGGACAGGGTGGGCGAGAGACCCAGTACTTC.

This clone was observed many times. The rearrangement uses TRBV5-6 and TRBJ2-1; the D gene is possibly TRBD2 (5 bases). The CDR3 covers 15 residues. CDR1 is SGHDT and CDR2 is YYEEEE in the germline V gene. Trimming removed 1 base at V and 2 bases at J, with 10 bases between. The CDR3 region has the DNA TGTGCCAGCAGCTTGTCTGAGGGAGCCTACAATGAGCAGTTCTTC. Protein sequence: CASSLSEGAYNEQFF.

The genes are TRBV5-1 and TRBJ2-2; TRBD2 matches 8 bases. Germline V CDR1 and CDR2: SGHRS, YFSETQ. CDR3 length: 16 amino acids. V shed 2 bases and J 5 bases; nucleotides not matched to a gene: 8. The CDR3 spells CASSFTAGAETGELFF. For the CDR3, the DNA is TGCGCCAGCAGCTTCACAGCGGGAGCTGAGACCGGGGAGCTGTTTTTT.

This sequence joins TRBV4-1 and TRBJ1-4; 12 positions match TRBD1. The CDR3 is 19 amino acids. V was clipped by 1 base and J by 8 bases; unmatched bases: 14. Germline loops: CDR1 MGHRA, CDR2 YSYEKL. CDR3 in DNA: TGCGCCAGCAGCCAAGCGATTTCCGGGACAGGGGGCGCGGGAGAAAAACTGTTTTTT. This codes for CASSQAISGTGGAGEKLFF.

This clone was seen a single time. This chain connects TRBV11-3 to TRBJ2-5; D is perhaps TRBD2 (7 bases). Germline lookup yields CDR1 SGHNT and CDR2 YENEEA. V lost 3 bases to trimming and J lost 5 bases, with 13 bases between them. CDR3 size: 14 residues. The CDR3 spells CASSFRGAGETQYF. CDR3 nucleotide sequence: TGTGCCAGCAGCTTTCGGGGGGCAGGTGAGACCCAGTACTTC.

The chain combines TRBV9 with TRBJ2-1; 10 bases map to TRBD2. V shed 1 base, J shed 7 bases, and the junction held 5 bases outside the gene matches. The CDR3 has 15 residues. Germline V gene sequence: CDR1 SGDLS, CDR2 YYNGEE. DNA of the CDR3: TGTGCCAGCAGCGTAAGAACTAGCGGGGCAAATGAGCAGTTCTTC. Residues: CASSVRTSGANEQFF. The full variable domain, with the rest looked up from reference TRBV9 and TRBJ2-1, is DSGVTQTPKHLITATGQRVTLRCSPRSGDLSVYWYQQSLDQGLQFLIQYYNGEERAKGNILERFSAQQFPDLHSELNLSSLELGDSALYFCASSVRTSGANEQFFGPGTRLTVL.

The V call is TRBV5-1, the J call TRBJ2-7, with D tentatively TRBD2 (6 bases). Germline values: CDR1 SGHRS, CDR2 YFSETQ. This CDR3 contains 14 residues. The V end lost 4 bases, the J end lost 2 bases, and 13 bases lay between the germline ends. CDR3 bases: TGCGCCAGCAGCCCGCGATCTAGCGCCTACGAGCAGTACTTC. It encodes CASSPRSSAYEQYF.

The sample holds one count of this clone. The V call is TRBV12-3 or TRBV12-4, the J call TRBJ2-5; perhaps TRBD2 as D (5 bases). This CDR3 contains 12 residues. The germline V and J ends were trimmed by 6 bases and 2 bases, with 7 bases remaining between them. CDR3 DNA: TGTGCCAGCAGGGGAGTTCAAGAGACCCAGTACTTC. Protein sequence: CASRGVQETQYF.

The chain uses TRBV12-2 and TRBJ1-1; the table's D call, TRBD1, has no DNA check behind it. TRBV12-2 is given as a pseudogene. CDR3 length: 17 amino acids. In DNA, the CDR3 is TGTGCAAGTCGTAAAATAGGGGGCGCGTCCCTGAACACTGAAGCTTTCTTT. It is translated as CASRKIGGASLNTEAFF.

This sequence joins TRBV6-6 and TRBJ2-7, with 10 bases that match TRBD2. Germline V gene data show CDR1 as MNHNY and CDR2 as SVGAGI (reference sequence). V dropped 7 bases and J dropped 2; count of bases not matched to a gene: 8. The CDR3 is 15 amino acids. The CDR3, as DNA: TGTGCCAGCAAAACGATACTAGCGGGGACCTACGAGCAGTACTTC. This encodes CASKTILAGTYEQYF.

This chain links TRBV4-1 with TRBJ2-5; no clear D. Germline V gene data show CDR1 as MGHRA and CDR2 as YSYEKL. Between the trimmed V and J ends, which lost 0 bases and 7 bases, there was a span of 12 bases. CDR3 length equals 14 residues. The CDR3 reads CASSQDLVTGTQYF. DNA of the CDR3: TGCGCCAGCAGCCAAGATTTGGTAACGGGGACCCAGTACTTC.

This rearrangement joins TRBV19 to TRBJ1-2, with 9 bases identical to TRBD1. Germline CDR1 reads LNHDA; CDR2 reads SQIVND (reference sequence). V was pared by 9 bases and J by 1 base, with 15 bases of the junction left unmatched. The CDR3 is made up of 17 amino acids. DNA of the CDR3: TGTGCCAGCATACCCGGGACAGGGTCTAATATTAACTATGGCTACACCTTC. Translation: CASIPGTGSNINYGYTF. The full variable domain, its missing parts supplied by reference TRBV19 and TRBJ1-2, is DGGITQSPKYLFRKEGQNVTLSCEQNLNHDAMYWYRQDPGQGLRLIYYSQIVNDFQKGDIAEGYSVSREKKESFPLTVTSAQKNPTAFYLCASIPGTGSNINYGYTFGSGTRLTVV.

The genes are TRBV7-8 and TRBJ2-1; 16 positions match TRBD2. The J segment lost 10 bases and the V segment lost 0 bases, leaving 6 bases of the junction unmatched. CDR1 SGHVS and CDR2 FQNEAQ come from the germline V gene. There are 17 residues in the CDR3. In DNA, the CDR3 is TGTGCCAGCAGCTTAGCCGGGACTAGCGGGAGGGCCCTGGAGCAGTTCTTC. Encoded protein: CASSLAGTSGRALEQFF.

This chain joins TRBV7-3 and TRBJ1-1, with D possibly being TRBD1 (5 bases). Germline V gene sequence: CDR1 SGHTA, CDR2 FQGTGA. CDR3 length equals 13 residues. Trimming stripped 8 bases from V and 0 bases from J, with 10 bases between. CDR3 amino acids: CASCQGMNTEAFF. DNA for the CDR3: TGTGCCAGCTGCCAGGGAATGAACACTGAAGCTTTCTTT.

The CDR3 region has the DNA TGTGCCATCAGGGACAGGGGTGGGGACAATGAGCAGTTCTTC. Its protein is CAIRDRGGDNEQFF. This rearrangement joins TRBV10-3 to TRBJ2-1, with 9 bases identical to TRBD1. Germline CDR1 reads ENHRY; CDR2 reads SYGVKD. V trimming: 6 bases; J trimming: 5 bases; junction bases outside the gene matches: 5. The CDR3 sequence is 14 residues long.

This clone appeared a single time. The chain is built from TRBV6-5 and TRBJ2-7; 9 bases agree with TRBD1. After removal of 6 bases from V and 2 bases from J, the junction contained 8 bases not matched to a gene. Germline V lookup: CDR1 MNHEY, CDR2 SVGAGI. CDR3 length: 15 residues. This chain's CDR3 is CASSDRGAGAYEQYF. The CDR3 nucleotides are TGTGCCAGCAGCGACAGGGGGGCGGGGGCCTACGAGCAGTACTTC.

The J gene is TRBJ2-1, the V gene TRBV7-6; the match to TRBD1 covers 9 bases. The trim removed 0 bases at V and 9 bases at J, leaving 6 bases unmatched. Germline V lookup: CDR1 SGHVS, CDR2 FNYEAQ. The CDR3 extends over 15 amino acids. CDR3 residues: CASSLAEGTGLEQFF. CDR3 sequence (DNA): TGTGCCAGCAGCTTAGCGGAAGGGACAGGGCTTGAGCAGTTCTTC.

This clone was seen only a few times. V usage is TRBV7-8 and J usage is TRBJ2-1, with 8 bases fitting TRBD2. The CDR3 sequence is 17 residues long. The junction had 8 bases not matched to a gene; V was cut back by 0 bases and J by 4 bases. Per germline, CDR1 SGHVS and CDR2 FQNEAQ. As DNA, the CDR3 is TGTGCCAGCAGCTTAGCGCGTAAGGGACTAGATTACAATGAGCAGTTCTTC. This encodes CASSLARKGLDYNEQFF.

This chain connects TRBV11-2 to TRBJ2-7, with 8 bases that match TRBD2. The V gene end was trimmed by 7 bases and the J gene end by 3 bases; junction bases not matched to a gene: 11. The CDR3 spans 15 residues. The germline V gene encodes CDR1 SGHAT and CDR2 FQNNGV. The chain's CDR3 is CASNPSGTRVYEQYF. CDR3 DNA: TGTGCCAGCAACCCCTCCGGGACTAGGGTCTACGAGCAGTACTTC. Full variable domain (outside the CDR3, taken from reference TRBV11-2 and TRBJ2-7): EAGVAQSPRYKIIEKRQSVAFWCNPISGHATLYWYQQILGQGPKLLIQFQNNGVVDDSQLPKDRFSAERLKGVDSTLKIQPAKLEDSAVYLCASNPSGTRVYEQYFGPGTRLTVT.

This chain joins TRBV27 and TRBJ2-1; 14 nucleotides match TRBD2. Germline assignment: CDR1 MNHEY and CDR2 SMNVEV (reference sequence). The CDR3 runs to 17 residues. V shed 6 bases, J shed 12 bases, and the junction held 16 bases outside the gene matches. The CDR3 reads CASRETRLAGGPLRQFF. CDR3 coding DNA: TGTGCCAGCAGAGAAACCCGACTAGCGGGAGGGCCATTAAGGCAGTTCTTC.

The chain uses TRBV3-1 (or the pseudogene TRBV3-2) and TRBJ1-2; D not certain. Germline V gene lookup returns CDR1 LGHDT and CDR2 YNNKEL (reference sequence). Trimming shortened V by 1 base and J by 1 base, and 7 bases separated the two germline ends. The CDR3 contains 14 residues. For the CDR3, the DNA is TGTGCCAGCAGCCAAGGCAGAAGTAACTATGGCTACACCTTC. It translates to CASSQGRSNYGYTF.

In this sample, this clone turned up a few times. V usage is TRBV27 and J usage is TRBJ1-1; no clear D. Germline V gene lookup returns CDR1 MNHEY and CDR2 SMNVEV (reference sequence). This CDR3 region has 13 residues. V was shortened by 0 bases and J by 7 bases, with 9 bases between the two germline ends. DNA for the CDR3: TGTGCCAGCAGTTTATCTTCGGAGAATGAAGCTTTCTTT. It is translated as CASSLSSENEAFF.

This chain uses TRBV16 with TRBJ2-1; TRBD2 agrees at 15 bases. The CDR3 is made up of 15 amino acids. The V gene end was trimmed by 8 bases and the J gene end by 10 bases; junction bases not matched to a gene: 9. Looked up from germline, CDR1 is KGHSY and CDR2 is FQNENV. CDR3 sequence: CASSLGLAGGGEQFF. CDR3 nucleotides: TGTGCCAGCTCCCTGGGACTAGCGGGAGGTGGAGAGCAGTTCTTC.

This sequence joins TRBV5-1 and TRBJ2-3, with 10 bases that match TRBD1. Germline V lookup: CDR1 SGHRS, CDR2 YFSETQ. This CDR3 comprises 15 residues. Losses at the gene ends were 4 bases for V and 1 base for J; bases not matched to a gene: 3. DNA of the CDR3: TGCGCCAGCAGCCCCGGGACAGGGGGCACAGATACGCAGTATTTT. It yields the protein CASSPGTGGTDTQYF.

V gene TRBV19 combines with J gene TRBJ2-1, with TRBD2 matching 8 bases. The CDR3 runs to 13 residues. Losses at the gene ends were 5 bases for V and 10 bases for J; bases not matched to a gene: 7. Germline V gene data show CDR1 as LNHDA and CDR2 as SQIVND (reference sequence). CDR3 amino acids: CASSSSPSGEQFF. CDR3 nucleotide sequence: TGTGCCAGTAGTTCTTCGCCTAGCGGGGAGCAGTTCTTC.